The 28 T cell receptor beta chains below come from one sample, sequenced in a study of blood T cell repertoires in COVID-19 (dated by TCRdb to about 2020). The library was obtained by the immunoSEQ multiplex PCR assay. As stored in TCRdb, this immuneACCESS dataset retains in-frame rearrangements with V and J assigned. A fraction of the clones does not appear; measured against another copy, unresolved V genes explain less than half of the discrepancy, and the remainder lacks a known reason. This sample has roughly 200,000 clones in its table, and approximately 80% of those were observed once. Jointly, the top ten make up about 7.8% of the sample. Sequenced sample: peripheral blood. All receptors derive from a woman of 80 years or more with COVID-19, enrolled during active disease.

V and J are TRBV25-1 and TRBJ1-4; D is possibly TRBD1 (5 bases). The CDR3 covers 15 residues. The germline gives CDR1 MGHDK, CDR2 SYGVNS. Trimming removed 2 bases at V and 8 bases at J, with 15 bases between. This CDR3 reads CASSEVKGWQEKLFF. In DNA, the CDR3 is TGTGCCAGCAGTGAAGTTAAGGGGTGGCAGGAAAAACTGTTTTTT.

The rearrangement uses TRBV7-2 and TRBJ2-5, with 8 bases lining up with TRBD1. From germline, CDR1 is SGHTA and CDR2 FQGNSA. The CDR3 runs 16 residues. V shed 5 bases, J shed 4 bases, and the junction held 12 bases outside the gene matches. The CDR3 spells CASSPIGQGTGETQYF. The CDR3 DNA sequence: TGTGCCAGCAGCCCGATTGGACAGGGTACGGGAGAGACCCAGTACTTC.

CDR3 residues: CASSVPGESYEQYF. Written as DNA, the CDR3 is TGTGCCAGCAGTGTCCCGGGGGAGTCCTACGAGCAGTACTTC. The chain carries TRBV25-1 and TRBJ2-7; D possibly corresponds to TRBD2 (6 bases). V was shortened by 4 bases and J by 1 base, with 11 bases between the two germline ends. The V gene's germline CDR1 is MGHDK and CDR2 SYGVNS. The CDR3 contains 14 residues.

In DNA, the CDR3 is TGTGCCAGCAGTTCTCTCGCCGGAGGGAATCGGTTCTTC. This gives the protein CASSSLAGGNRFF. The genes are TRBV12-3 or TRBV12-4 and TRBJ2-1, with D maybe TRBD2 (6 bases). The CDR3 extends over 13 amino acids. The V and J ends lost 4 bases and 15 bases respectively, with 19 bases between them.

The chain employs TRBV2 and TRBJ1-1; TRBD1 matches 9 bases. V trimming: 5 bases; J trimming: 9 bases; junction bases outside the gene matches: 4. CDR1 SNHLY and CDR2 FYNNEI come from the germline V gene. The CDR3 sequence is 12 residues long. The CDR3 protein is CASSPTGGQAFF. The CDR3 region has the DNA TGTGCCAGCAGTCCCACAGGGGGCCAAGCTTTCTTT.

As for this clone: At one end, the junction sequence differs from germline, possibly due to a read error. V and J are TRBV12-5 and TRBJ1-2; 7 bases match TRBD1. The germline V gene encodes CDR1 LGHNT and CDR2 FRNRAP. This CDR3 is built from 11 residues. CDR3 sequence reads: CASGLHSDRSF. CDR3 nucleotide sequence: TGTGCTAGTGGTCTCCACTCGGACAGGTCCTTC.

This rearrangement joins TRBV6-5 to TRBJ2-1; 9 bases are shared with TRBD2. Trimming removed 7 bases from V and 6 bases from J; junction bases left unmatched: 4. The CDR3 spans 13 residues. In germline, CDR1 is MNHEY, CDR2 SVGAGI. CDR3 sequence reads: CASMGGRANEQFF. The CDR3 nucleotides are TGTGCCAGCATGGGCGGGAGGGCCAATGAGCAGTTCTTC.

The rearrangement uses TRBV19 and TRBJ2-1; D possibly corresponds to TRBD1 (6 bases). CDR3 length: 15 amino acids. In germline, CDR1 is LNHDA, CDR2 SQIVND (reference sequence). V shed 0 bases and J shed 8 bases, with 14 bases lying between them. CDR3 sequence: CASSIDAQGNYEQFF. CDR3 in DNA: TGTGCCAGTAGTATAGACGCCCAGGGGAACTATGAGCAGTTCTTC.

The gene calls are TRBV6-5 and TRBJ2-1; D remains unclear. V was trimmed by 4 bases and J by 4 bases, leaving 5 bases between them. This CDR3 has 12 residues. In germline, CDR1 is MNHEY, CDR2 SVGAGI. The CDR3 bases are TGTGCCAGCAGTTCACAGTACAATGAGCAGTTCTTC. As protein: CASSSQYNEQFF.

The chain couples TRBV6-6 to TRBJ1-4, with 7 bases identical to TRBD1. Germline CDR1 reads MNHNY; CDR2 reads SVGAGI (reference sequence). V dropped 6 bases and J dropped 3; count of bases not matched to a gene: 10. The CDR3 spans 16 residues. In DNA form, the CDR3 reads TGTGCCAGCAGCCCACAGACAGGGTGGGCTAATGAAAAACTGTTTTTT. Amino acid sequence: CASSPQTGWANEKLFF.

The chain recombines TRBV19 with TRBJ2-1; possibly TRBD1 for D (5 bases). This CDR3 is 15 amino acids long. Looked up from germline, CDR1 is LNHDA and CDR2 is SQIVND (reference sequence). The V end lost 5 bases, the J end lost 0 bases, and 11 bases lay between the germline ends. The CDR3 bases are TGTGCCAGTAGTCCGACAGCTAGCTCCTACAATGAGCAGTTCTTC. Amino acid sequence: CASSPTASSYNEQFF.

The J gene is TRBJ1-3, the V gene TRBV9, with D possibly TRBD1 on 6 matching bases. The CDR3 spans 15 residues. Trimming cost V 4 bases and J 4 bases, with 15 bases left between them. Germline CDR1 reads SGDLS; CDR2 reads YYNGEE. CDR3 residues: CASSPVGASGNTIYF. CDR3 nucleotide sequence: TGTGCCAGCAGCCCCGTGGGGGCGTCAGGAAACACCATATATTTT.

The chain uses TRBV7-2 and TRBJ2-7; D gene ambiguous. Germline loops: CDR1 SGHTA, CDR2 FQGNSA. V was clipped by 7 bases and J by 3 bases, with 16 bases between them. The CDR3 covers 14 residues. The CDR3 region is CASTRPASGYEQYF. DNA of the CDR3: TGTGCCAGCACCCGGCCGGCATCGGGCTACGAGCAGTACTTC. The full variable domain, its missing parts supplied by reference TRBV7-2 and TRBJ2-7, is GAGVSQSPSNKVTEKGKDVELRCDPISGHTALYWYRQSLGQGLEFLIYFQGNSAPDKSGLPSDRFSAERTGGSVSTLTIQRTQQEDSAVYLCASTRPASGYEQYFGPGTRLTVT.

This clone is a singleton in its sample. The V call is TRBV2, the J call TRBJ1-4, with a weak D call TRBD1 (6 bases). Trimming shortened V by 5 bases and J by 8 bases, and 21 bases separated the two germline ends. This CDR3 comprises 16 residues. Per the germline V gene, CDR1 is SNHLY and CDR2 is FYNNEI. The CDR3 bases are TGTGCCAGCAGTACTCTTCCGACAGGCTTAGGGGAAAAACTGTTTTTT. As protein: CASSTLPTGLGEKLFF.

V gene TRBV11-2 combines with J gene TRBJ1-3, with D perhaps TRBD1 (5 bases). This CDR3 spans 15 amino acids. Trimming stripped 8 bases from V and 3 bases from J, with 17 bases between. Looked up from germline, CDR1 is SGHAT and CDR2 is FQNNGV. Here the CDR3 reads CASSPPGTYGNTIYF. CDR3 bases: TGTGCCAGCTCACCTCCCGGGACTTATGGAAACACCATATATTTT.

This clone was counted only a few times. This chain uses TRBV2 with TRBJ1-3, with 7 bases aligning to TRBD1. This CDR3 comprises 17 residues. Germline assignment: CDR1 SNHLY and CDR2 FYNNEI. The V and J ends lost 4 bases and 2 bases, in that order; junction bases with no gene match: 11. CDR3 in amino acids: CASSGYISGTAGNTIYF. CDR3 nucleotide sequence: TGTGCCAGCAGTGGTTACATTTCCGGGACAGCTGGAAACACCATATATTTT.

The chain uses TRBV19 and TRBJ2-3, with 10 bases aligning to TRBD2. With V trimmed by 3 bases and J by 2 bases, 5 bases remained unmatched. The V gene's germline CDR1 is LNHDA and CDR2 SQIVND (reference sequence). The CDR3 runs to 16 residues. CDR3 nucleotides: TGTGCCAGTAGTATTGGACTAGCGGCCTTCACAGATACGCAGTATTTT. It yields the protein CASSIGLAAFTDTQYF.

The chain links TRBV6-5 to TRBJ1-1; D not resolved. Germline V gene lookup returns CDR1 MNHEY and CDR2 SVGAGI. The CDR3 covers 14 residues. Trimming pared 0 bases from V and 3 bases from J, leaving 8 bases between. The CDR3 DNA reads TGTGCCAGCAGTTACTCGAGAGTGGACACTGAAGCTTTCTTT. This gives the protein CASSYSRVDTEAFF.

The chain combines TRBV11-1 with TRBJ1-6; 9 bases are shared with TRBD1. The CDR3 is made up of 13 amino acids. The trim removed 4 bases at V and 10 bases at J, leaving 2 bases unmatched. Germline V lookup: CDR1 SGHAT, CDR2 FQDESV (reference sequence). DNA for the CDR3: TGTGCCAGCAGCTCGGACAGGGGCTCACCCCTCCACTTT. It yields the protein CASSSDRGSPLHF.

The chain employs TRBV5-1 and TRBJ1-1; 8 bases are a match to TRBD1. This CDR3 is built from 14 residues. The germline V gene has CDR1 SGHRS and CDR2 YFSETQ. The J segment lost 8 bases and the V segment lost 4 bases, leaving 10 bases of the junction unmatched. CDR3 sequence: CASSLQTGAGEAFF. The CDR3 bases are TGCGCCAGCAGCCTACAGACAGGGGCCGGGGAAGCTTTCTTT.

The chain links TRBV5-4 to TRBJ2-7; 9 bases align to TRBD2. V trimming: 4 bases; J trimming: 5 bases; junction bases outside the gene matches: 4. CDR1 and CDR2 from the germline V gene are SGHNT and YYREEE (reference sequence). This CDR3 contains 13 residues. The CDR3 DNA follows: TGTGCCAGCAGCAACCGCGGGAGGGACGAGCAGTACTTC. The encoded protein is CASSNRGRDEQYF.

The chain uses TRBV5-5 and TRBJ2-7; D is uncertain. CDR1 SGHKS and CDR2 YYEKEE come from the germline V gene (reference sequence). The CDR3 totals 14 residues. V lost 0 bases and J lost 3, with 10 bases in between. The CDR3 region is CASSLGSGNYEQYF. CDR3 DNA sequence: TGTGCCAGCAGCTTGGGTTCAGGAAACTACGAGCAGTACTTC.

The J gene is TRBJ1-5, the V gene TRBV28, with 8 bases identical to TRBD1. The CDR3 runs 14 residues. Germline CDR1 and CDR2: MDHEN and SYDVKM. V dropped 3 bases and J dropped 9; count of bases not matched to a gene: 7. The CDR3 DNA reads TGTGCCAGCAGTTTCCCGGGACAGGATTGGCCCCAGCATTTT. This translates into CASSFPGQDWPQHF.

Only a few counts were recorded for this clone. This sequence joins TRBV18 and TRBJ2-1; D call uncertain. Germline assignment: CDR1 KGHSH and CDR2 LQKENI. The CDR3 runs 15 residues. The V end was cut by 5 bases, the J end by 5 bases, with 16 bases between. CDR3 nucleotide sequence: TGTGCCAGCTCAAATGCTATTCTAGTCAACAATGAGCAGTTCTTC. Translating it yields CASSNAILVNNEQFF.

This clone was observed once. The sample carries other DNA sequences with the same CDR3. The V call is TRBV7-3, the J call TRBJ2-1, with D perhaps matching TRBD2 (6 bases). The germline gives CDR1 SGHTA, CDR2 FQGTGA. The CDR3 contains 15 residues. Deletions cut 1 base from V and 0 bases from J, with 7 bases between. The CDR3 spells CASSLRGDSYNEQFF. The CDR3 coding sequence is TGTGCCAGCAGCTTAAGGGGGGACTCCTACAATGAGCAGTTCTTC.

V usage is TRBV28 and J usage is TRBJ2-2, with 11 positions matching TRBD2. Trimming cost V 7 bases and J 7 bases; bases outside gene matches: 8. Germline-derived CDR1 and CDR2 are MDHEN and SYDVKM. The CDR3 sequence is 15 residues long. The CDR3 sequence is CASTSSGRRGGELFF. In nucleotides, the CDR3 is TGTGCCAGCACCTCTAGCGGGAGGCGGGGCGGGGAGCTGTTTTTT.

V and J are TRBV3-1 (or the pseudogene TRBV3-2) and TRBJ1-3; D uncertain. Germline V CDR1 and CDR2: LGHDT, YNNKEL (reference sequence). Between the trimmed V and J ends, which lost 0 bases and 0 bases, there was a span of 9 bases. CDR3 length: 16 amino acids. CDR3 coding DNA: TGTGCCAGCAGCCAAGAGGGCTGGCACTCTGGAAACACCATATATTTT. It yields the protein CASSQEGWHSGNTIYF.

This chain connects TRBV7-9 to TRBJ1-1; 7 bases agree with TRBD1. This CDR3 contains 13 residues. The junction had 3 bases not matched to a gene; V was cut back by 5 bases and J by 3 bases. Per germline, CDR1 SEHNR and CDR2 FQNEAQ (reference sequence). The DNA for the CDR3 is TGTGCCAGCAGCCGGGACAGCTACACTGAAGCTTTCTTT. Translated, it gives CASSRDSYTEAFF.